Following are 9 T cell receptor beta chains from one sample sequenced in a study of radiation and T cells in renal cell carcinoma. Data came from immunoSEQ multiplex PCR; TCRdb stores just in-frame clones and leaves some out. Of roughly 130,000 clones listed, around nine tenths were seen once; the top ten hold more than 10%. Time point described: baseline pretreatment blood. Described treatment: 15 Gy SBRT to primary tumor, nephrectomy 4 weeks later. Sequencing was performed on blood, taken from a patient whose treatment included radiotherapy and nephrectomy. Receptors were obtained from a woman between 45 and 65 years old with renal cell carcinoma.

The J gene is TRBJ2-3, the V gene TRBV29-1; a possible D gene is TRBD1 (6 bases). Germline values: CDR1 SQVTM, CDR2 ANQGSEA. V dropped 5 bases and J dropped 0 bases, with 15 bases sitting between them. The CDR3 runs to 15 residues. CDR3 coding DNA: TGCAGCGTTCCACAGGGACCCGAAAGCACAGATACGCAGTATTTT. The encoded protein is CSVPQGPESTDTQYF.

The V call is TRBV9, the J call TRBJ2-4, with TRBD2 matching over 8 bases. Germline V gives CDR1 SGDLS, CDR2 YYNGEE. The CDR3 runs 19 residues. V shed 3 bases and J 0 bases; nucleotides not matched to a gene: 14. Here the CDR3 reads CASSASPGGGNLAKNIQYF. CDR3 nucleotides: TGTGCCAGCAGCGCCTCCCCCGGCGGGGGGAACTTAGCCAAAAACATTCAGTACTTC.

This chain's CDR3 is CSAVVDTRDTQYF. CDR3 DNA sequence: TGCAGCGCCGTGGTGGACACAAGGGATACGCAGTATTTT. The V gene is TRBV29-1, the J gene TRBJ2-3; D possibly corresponds to TRBD1 (5 bases). This CDR3 comprises 13 residues. Germline V gene sequence: CDR1 SQVTM, CDR2 ANQGSEA. V lost 7 bases and J lost 6, with 17 bases in between.

This clone was seen once. This rearrangement joins TRBV6-6 to TRBJ2-3; D call uncertain. The CDR3 is made up of 12 amino acids. The germline gives CDR1 MNHNY, CDR2 SVGAGI (reference sequence). Trimming pared 4 bases from V and 3 bases from J, leaving 5 bases between. The CDR3 bases are TGTGCCAGCAGTTCTTGGACAGATACGCAGTATTTT. As protein: CASSSWTDTQYF.

V usage is TRBV19 and J usage is TRBJ1-5, with no clear D. The CDR3 spans 16 residues. Trimming removed 0 bases from V and 4 bases from J, with 13 bases in between. CDR1 is LNHDA and CDR2 is SQIVND in the germline V gene (reference sequence). The CDR3 DNA sequence: TGTGCCAGTAGTATAGATTGGGCAGAGATAAATCAGCCCCAGCATTTT. Its translation is CASSIDWAEINQPQHF.

The chain carries TRBV7-8 and TRBJ2-3; D is uncertain. In germline, CDR1 is SGHVS, CDR2 FQNEAQ. The CDR3 contains 14 residues. The ends were cut back, 1 base at V and 0 bases at J, with 5 bases in the middle. DNA for the CDR3: TGTGCCAGCAGCTTAGGCGCTAGCACAGATACGCAGTATTTT. Protein: CASSLGASTDTQYF.

The gene calls are TRBV7-2 and TRBJ2-7; D is undetermined. The germline V gene has CDR1 SGHTA and CDR2 FQGNSA. V dropped 4 bases and J dropped 3 bases, with 10 bases sitting between them. The CDR3 covers 13 residues. The CDR3 DNA is TGTGCCAGCAGCTCGGTCCCCAGCTACGAGCAGTACTTC. Translating it yields CASSSVPSYEQYF. The full variable domain, completed using reference TRBV7-2 and TRBJ2-7, is GAGVSQSPSNKVTEKGKDVELRCDPISGHTALYWYRQSLGQGLEFLIYFQGNSAPDKSGLPSDRFSAERTGGSVSTLTIQRTQQEDSAVYLCASSSVPSYEQYFGPGTRLTVT.

In nucleotides, the CDR3 is TGTGCCAGCAGCTTAGAATATCTGGACGCTGGAAACACCATATATTTT. It specifies CASSLEYLDAGNTIYF. This rearrangement joins TRBV7-2 to TRBJ1-3; D unresolved. CDR1 and CDR2 from the germline V gene are SGHTA and FQGNSA. The V gene lost 1 base and the J gene lost 2 bases, with 12 bases spanning the gap. The length of the CDR3 is 16 residues.

The chain recombines TRBV5-5 with TRBJ2-5; unclear D gene. V dropped 0 bases and J dropped 5 bases, with 8 bases sitting between them. Germline CDR1 reads SGHKS; CDR2 reads YYEKEE (reference sequence). The CDR3 runs to 13 residues. The DNA of the CDR3 is TGTGCCAGCAGCTTGGTAGGGCTGGAGACCCAGTACTTC. Protein: CASSLVGLETQYF. The full variable domain, its missing parts supplied by reference TRBV5-5 and TRBJ2-5, is DAGVTQSPTHLIKTRGQQVTLRCSPISGHKSVSWYQQVLGQGPQFIFQYYEKEERGRGNFPDRFSARQFPNYSSELNVNALLLGDSALYLCASSLVGLETQYFGPGTRLLVL.